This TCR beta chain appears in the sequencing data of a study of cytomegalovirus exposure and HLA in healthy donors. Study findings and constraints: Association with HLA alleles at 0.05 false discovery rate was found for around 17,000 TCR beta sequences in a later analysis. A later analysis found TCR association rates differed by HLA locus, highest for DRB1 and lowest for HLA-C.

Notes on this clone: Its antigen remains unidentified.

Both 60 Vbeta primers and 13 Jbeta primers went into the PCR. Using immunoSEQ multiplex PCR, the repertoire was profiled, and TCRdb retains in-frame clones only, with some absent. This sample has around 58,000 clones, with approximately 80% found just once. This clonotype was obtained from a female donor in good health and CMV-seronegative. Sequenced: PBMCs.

CDR3 bases: TGTGCCAGCCGGGACAGACCTTATGAAGCTTTCTTT. It encodes CASRDRPYEAFF. V usage is TRBV6-1 and J usage is TRBJ1-1; 7 nucleotides agree with TRBD1. J was trimmed by 7 bases and V by 8 bases; bases with no gene match: 7. From germline, CDR1 is MNHNS and CDR2 SASEGT. This CDR3 region has 12 residues.